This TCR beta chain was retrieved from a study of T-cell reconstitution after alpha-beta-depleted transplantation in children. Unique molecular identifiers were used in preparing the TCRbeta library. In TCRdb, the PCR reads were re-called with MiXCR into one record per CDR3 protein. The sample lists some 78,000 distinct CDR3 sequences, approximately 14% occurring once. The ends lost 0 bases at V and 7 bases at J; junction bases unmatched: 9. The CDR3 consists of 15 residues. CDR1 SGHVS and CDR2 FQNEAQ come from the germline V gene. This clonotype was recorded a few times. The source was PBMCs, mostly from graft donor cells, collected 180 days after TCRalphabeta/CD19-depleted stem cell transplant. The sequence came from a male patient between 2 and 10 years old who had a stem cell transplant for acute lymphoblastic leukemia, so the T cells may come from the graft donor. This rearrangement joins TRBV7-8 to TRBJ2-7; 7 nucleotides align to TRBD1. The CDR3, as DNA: TGTGCCAGCAGCTTAGCCGGGACAGCCTTTATAGAGCAGTACTTC. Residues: CASSLAGTAFIEQYF.